The rows below give T cell receptor beta chains drawn from one sample of a study of PD-L1 blockade in urothelial cancer. Assay used: immunoSEQ multiplex PCR; TCRdb lists only in-frame clones, some missing. Altogether roughly 120,000 clones are present, around 88% being singletons, with the ten largest covering around 1.7%. The sample here was PBMCs, taken around atezolizumab (anti-PD-L1) treatment. The receptors originated from a man between 60 and 70 years old with urothelial cancer. CDR3s include the opening cysteine and the closing phenylalanine or tryptophan. D genes are given only for firm matches. Size is omitted from some rows. Given values are once, few, many or a class for expanded clones.

v_call	clone_size	d_call	j_call	cdr3_nt	cdr3_aa
TRBV4-1	NA	NA	TRBJ1-5	TGCGCCAGCAGCGCAATCCGCGACAGCATTAGCAATCAGCCCCAGCATTTT	CASSAIRDSISNQPQHF
TRBV9	NA	NA	TRBJ1-3	TGTGCCAGCAGCGTAGAGAGGGTTCCTGGAAACACCATATATTTT	CASSVERVPGNTIYF
TRBV7-3	NA	TRBD1	TRBJ2-2	TGTGCCAGCAGCTTAGACAGGGATAACGGGGAGCTGTTTTTT	CASSLDRDNGELFF
TRBV19	NA	TRBD2	TRBJ2-2	TGTGCCAGTAAGGTAGCGGGAGCTCCCGGGGAGCTGTTTTTT	CASKVAGAPGELFF
TRBV7-7	NA	TRBD1	TRBJ2-5	TGTGCCAGCAGCCCGGACCGACAGGGTCTGGAGACCCAGTACTTC	CASSPDRQGLETQYF
TRBV18	NA	TRBD2	TRBJ2-7	TGTGCCAGCTCTCCCACTAGCGCCAGCTCCTACGAGCAGTACTTC	CASSPTSASSYEQYF
TRBV19	NA	TRBD1	TRBJ2-7	TGTGCCAGTAGTGGGGATACGACAGGGGTCGACTACGAGCAGTACTTC	CASSGDTTGVDYEQYF
TRBV18	NA	TRBD1	TRBJ2-5	TGTGCCAGCTCACCGGGACAGCGGGAGACCCAGTACTTC	CASSPGQRETQYF
TRBV6-5	NA	TRBD1	TRBJ1-2	TGTGCCAGCAGTTACTCAGGGGGCATCGACTATGGCTACACCTTC	CASSYSGGIDYGYTF
TRBV11-2	NA	TRBD1	TRBJ2-7	TGTGCCAGCAGCTTCGGACAGGGCCATTTCTACGAGCAGTACTTC	CASSFGQGHFYEQYF
TRBV19	NA	TRBD1	TRBJ1-1	TGTGCCAGTAGTGCCCCGGGACAGGGGTTGCTCACTGAAGCTTTCTTT	CASSAPGQGLLTEAFF
TRBV9	NA	NA	TRBJ2-7	TGTGCCAGCAGCGTATCCTGGGCCCAATACGAGCAGTACTTC	CASSVSWAQYEQYF
TRBV5-8	NA	NA	TRBJ2-7	TGTGCCAGCAGCTTGGTGACTACCCCCTACGAGCAGTACTTC	CASSLVTTPYEQYF
TRBV27	NA	NA	TRBJ2-1	TGTGCCAGCAGTAGAGCGGCGAGGGAGCAGTTCTTC	CASSRAAREQFF
TRBV5-6	NA	NA	TRBJ2-3	TGTGCCAGCAGCTTCGGGAGCACAGATACGCAGTATTTT	CASSFGSTDTQYF
TRBV9	once	TRBD2	TRBJ2-7	TGTGCCAGCAGCCTTCAGACTAGCGGGGGTTTGGGAGAGCAGTACTTC	CASSLQTSGGLGEQYF
TRBV28	once	TRBD1	TRBJ2-7	TGTGCCAGCAGGATGACAGGGATCTACGAGCAGTACTTC	CASRMTGIYEQYF
TRBV28	NA	NA	TRBJ1-2	TGTGCCAGCAGTTCGGGACAACCGAACTATGGCTACACCTTC	CASSSGQPNYGYTF
TRBV29-1	once	TRBD2	TRBJ2-7	TGCAGCGCCGGCAGCGGGAGTAGGTACGAGCAGTACTTC	CSAGSGSRYEQYF
TRBV2	NA	NA	TRBJ2-7	TGTGCCAGCAAGGTTGAGACACAAGGTTCCTACGAGCAGTACTTC	CASKVETQGSYEQYF
TRBV6-5	few	TRBD2	TRBJ2-3	TGTGCCAGCAAGGGAGGGAGCACAGATACGCAGTATTTT	CASKGGSTDTQYF
TRBV5-4	NA	TRBD1	TRBJ1-3	TGTGCCAGCAGCTTGGCCAGAGGGACAGGCGGAAACACCATATATTTT	CASSLARGTGGNTIYF
TRBV19	once	TRBD2	TRBJ2-1	TGTGCCAGTAGTCCCAGTTCAGGGCGGGGGGACTACAATGAGCAGTTCTTC	CASSPSSGRGDYNEQFF
TRBV4-1	NA	NA	TRBJ2-7	TGCGCCAGCAGCCAAGAAATTAGCGACTCCTACGAGCAGTACTTC	CASSQEISDSYEQYF
TRBV7-9	NA	NA	TRBJ2-3	TGTGCCAGCGGGATGACCGACTACGGGTCAGATACGCAGTATTTT	CASGMTDYGSDTQYF
TRBV10-3	NA	NA	TRBJ1-2	TGTGCCATCAGTGAGTCGGGATGGACAGATATCACTAACTATGGCTACACCTTC	CAISESGWTDITNYGYTF
TRBV6-1	NA	TRBD1	TRBJ1-2	TGTGCCAGCAGTTTCCGGGACAGGGTGGTCTATGGCTACACCTTC	CASSFRDRVVYGYTF
TRBV13	NA	TRBD2	TRBJ2-7	TGTGCCAGCAGTTCGAAATCCGGGACTATAGACCACGAGCAGTACTTC	CASSSKSGTIDHEQYF
TRBV7-9	NA	NA	TRBJ2-3	TGTGCCAGCAGCCCGGGCCTTCGGGAGACAGATACGCAGTATTTT	CASSPGLRETDTQYF
TRBV5-6	few	NA	TRBJ2-5	TGTGCCAGCAGCTTGTTACAGGTGGAGACCCAGTACTTC	CASSLLQVETQYF
TRBV7-7	NA	NA	TRBJ2-2	TGTGCTAGCAGCTACGAGACTAGTGACACCGGGGAGCTGTTTTTT	CASSYETSDTGELFF
TRBV19	NA	TRBD2	TRBJ2-1	TGTGCCAGTAGTGCCACTAGCGGGACAAACTACAATGAGCAGTTCTTC	CASSATSGTNYNEQFF
TRBV7-2	NA	TRBD1	TRBJ1-2	TGTGCCAGCAGCGAGACAGGGGTTGGCTACACCTTC	CASSETGVGYTF
TRBV28	NA	NA	TRBJ1-1	TGTGCCAGCAGTACCCCCAACACACAGCTGAACACTGAAGCTTTCTTT	CASSTPNTQLNTEAFF
TRBV27	once	TRBD2	TRBJ2-1	TGTGCCAGCAGTTCAAAGGACTTACCCGCCCAGCGGGAGATGGATGAGCAGTTCTTC	CASSSKDLPAQREMDEQFF
TRBV19	once	TRBD1	TRBJ1-5	TGTGCCAGTAGTACGACAGGGGGCCTGGATCAGCCCCAGCATTTT	CASSTTGGLDQPQHF
TRBV28	few	TRBD1	TRBJ1-5	TGTGCCAGCAGTTCGGACACCGGGACAGGGGTGGGTTCGGGGCCCCAGCATTTT	CASSSDTGTGVGSGPQHF
TRBV6-6	few	TRBD1	TRBJ1-6	TGTGCCAGCAGTCTCCCGGGACAGGGCCGACCCCTCCACTTT	CASSLPGQGRPLHF
TRBV30	once	NA	TRBJ1-1	TGTGCCTGCCTACAACAGGGAAACACTGAAGCTTTCTTT	CACLQQGNTEAFF
TRBV6-5	NA	NA	TRBJ2-7	TGTGCCAGCAGTTACTCCTCCGCTAGTGGTTCCTACGAGCAGTACTTC	CASSYSSASGSYEQYF
TRBV5-6	NA	TRBD2	TRBJ2-5	TGTGCCAGCAGCTTGGTGGGAGGGCCCCAAGAGACCCAGTACTTC	CASSLVGGPQETQYF
TRBV15	NA	TRBD1	TRBJ2-7	TGTGCCACCAGCGTCGACAGGGGGCTTAAAGAGCAGTACTTC	CATSVDRGLKEQYF
TRBV9	NA	TRBD2	TRBJ2-5	TGTGCCAGCAGCGTAGCTCCTAGCGGGGGGATTCGGGAGACCCAGTACTTC	CASSVAPSGGIRETQYF
TRBV6-5	NA	NA	TRBJ2-7	TGTGCCAGCAGTACTTGGGACAAAAATTACGAGCAGTACTTC	CASSTWDKNYEQYF
TRBV6-1	NA	TRBD1	TRBJ1-1	TGTGCCAGCAGTGAAGTGGACAGGGTCGCTGAAGCTTTCTTT	CASSEVDRVAEAFF
TRBV5-1	NA	NA	TRBJ1-3	TGCGCCAGCAGCTTGGACAGGGAAAACACCATATATTTT	CASSLDRENTIYF
TRBV15	NA	NA	TRBJ2-3	TGTGCCACCGGCGGGTTACGGGCAGATACGCAGTATTTT	CATGGLRADTQYF
TRBV11-3	once	NA	TRBJ2-3	TGTGCCAGCGATAGGGGGGGAACTGGCACAGATACGCAGTATTTT	CASDRGGTGTDTQYF
TRBV2	once	NA	TRBJ1-5	TGTGCCAGCAGCGGATGGGGGGATCAGCCCCAGCATTTT	CASSGWGDQPQHF
TRBV9	NA	TRBD1	TRBJ2-1	TGTGCCAGCAGCGCCCGGACAGGGCACCACAATGAGCAGTTCTTC	CASSARTGHHNEQFF
TRBV11-3	NA	NA	TRBJ2-3	TGTGCCAGCAGCTTTTCCGGGGCGGGGTCCACAGATACGCAGTATTTT	CASSFSGAGSTDTQYF
TRBV4-3	NA	NA	TRBJ2-3	TGCGCCAGCAGCCTCACGGGGGCAGATACGCAGTATTTT	CASSLTGADTQYF
TRBV9	NA	NA	TRBJ2-7	TGTGCCAGCAGCGAGGCGGAGGTTACCTACGAGCAGTACTTC	CASSEAEVTYEQYF
TRBV2	NA	TRBD2	TRBJ2-1	TGTGCCAGCGGGAGGGAGGGCCGCGGGGAGCAGTTCTTC	CASGREGRGEQFF